This T cell receptor beta chain was identified during a study of shared clonotypes between healthy human individuals. Overall study results and limits: There were few donors, and this limited the genetic and exposure-history diversity represented.

The assay ran at deep level. Generated by immunoSEQ multiplex PCR, the TCRdb table keeps only in-frame clones and is missing some. This table holds about a million clones, approximately 77% found once. In regard to this clone: As yet, its antigen is unknown.

Subsets obtained from CD4+ cells comprised CD45RA+ naive and CD45RA-negative memory cells. Between the trimmed V and J ends, which lost 3 bases and 4 bases, there was a span of 16 bases. This CDR3 contains 15 residues. In germline, CDR1 is LGHNA, CDR2 YNFKEQ. The specimen sequenced was memory CD4+ T cells from PBMCs. Documented subset: CD45RA-negative fraction. This receptor was obtained from a man aged 18 to 30 in good health. Some clones in this sample may be carry-over from other donors' samples. This chain joins TRBV4-2 and TRBJ2-7, with D tentatively TRBD2 (5 bases). The CDR3 sequence is CASSHSSGKDYEQYF. The CDR3 DNA is TGTGCCAGCAGCCACTCAAGCGGTAAAGATTACGAGCAGTACTTC.